A selection of T cell receptor beta chains follows, all from one sample in a study of tumor and adjacent non-tumor tissue in lung cancer. From the multiplex PCR reads, TCRdb called clonotypes with MiXCR, one entry per CDR3 protein. The sample gives some 100,000 distinct CDR3 sequences, around 57% of which show up once; 19% is in the top ten. The material sequenced was distant non-tumor lung tissue. Receptors were obtained from a man between 60 and 70 years old with non-small cell lung cancer. Each CDR3 is given with its conserved first and last residue. D genes are given only for firm matches. A row's size may be missing; if present it is once, few, many or a size class.

abundance	v_gene	d_gene	j_gene	CDR3nt	CDR3aa
NA	TRBV12-3/TRBV12-4	TRBD1	TRBJ2-7	TGTGCCAGCAGTTCTGTGACAGGGAGAGGAGAGCAGTACTTC	CASSSVTGRGEQYF
few	TRBV7-9	TRBD1	TRBJ1-2	TGTGCCAGCAGCTTAGATGGACAGGGCCCCTATGGCTACACCTTC	CASSLDGQGPYGYTF
NA	TRBV5-1	NA	TRBJ1-1	TGCGCCAGCAGCTTGGATTCCAGGAGCCAAACCGAAGCTTTCTTT	CASSLDSRSQTEAFF
NA	TRBV6-5	TRBD2	TRBJ2-5	TGTGCCAGCACCCGGAGGTGGGGGGGTAGGCAAGTGATCCAGTACTTC	CASTRRWGGRQVIQYF
many	TRBV20-1	NA	TRBJ1-2	TGCAGTGCTTCGGACACCCCCTATGGCTACACCTTC	CSASDTPYGYTF
NA	TRBV12-3/TRBV12-4	TRBD1	TRBJ1-3	TGTGCCACTAGTTACATACAGGGGTTGAGCTCTGGAAACACCATATATTTT	CATSYIQGLSSGNTIYF
many	TRBV29-1	TRBD2	TRBJ2-5	TGCAGCGTTGGACTAGCGCAGCAAGAGACCCAGTACTTC	CSVGLAQQETQYF
NA	TRBV11-2	TRBD1	TRBJ1-2	TGTGCCAGCAGCCCCGTGACAGGGGGCAACTATGGCTACACCTTC	CASSPVTGGNYGYTF
many	TRBV5-1	NA	TRBJ1-1	TGCGCCAGCAGCTCAACCTCAGGGGAAGCTTTCTTT	CASSSTSGEAFF
many	TRBV5-6	TRBD2	TRBJ2-3	TGTGCCAGCAGCCATACTAGCGGGAGGGCGAGTGATACGCAGTATTTT	CASSHTSGRASDTQYF
NA	TRBV6-5	TRBD1	TRBJ2-3	TGTGCCAGCAGTTATGGACAGGTGCTACGGAGAGATACGCAGTATTTT	CASSYGQVLRRDTQYF
NA	TRBV28	TRBD2	TRBJ2-3	TGTGCCAACAGTCGACTAGCGGAGGGCGGAGCAGATACCCAGTATTTT	CANSRLAEGGADTQYF
NA	TRBV28	NA	TRBJ2-7	TGTGCCAGCCAGGGGGCCAGCGGGAGTGGAAACGAGCAGTACTTC	CASQGASGSGNEQYF
many	TRBV12-3/TRBV12-4	NA	TRBJ1-5	TGTGCCAGCAGTTTGATTCCTCAGCCCCAGCATTTT	CASSLIPQPQHF
NA	TRBV4-1	NA	TRBJ2-3	TGCGCCAGCAACCAAGCTGCCATCACGTCAGATGCGCAGTATTTT	CASNQAAITSDAQYF
many	TRBV10-2	TRBD1	TRBJ1-2	TGCGCCAGCAGTGCCACAGGGCAGGGGGCCGGCTACACCTTC	CASSATGQGAGYTF
NA	TRBV28	NA	TRBJ1-6	TGTGCCAGCGCTGCCCCAGGCGGCACTCCACCCCTCCACTTT	CASAAPGGTPPLHF
NA	TRBV24-1	NA	TRBJ2-2	TGTACCACCAGTGACCCGGGGCAGACCACCGGGGAGCTGTTTTTT	CTTSDPGQTTGELFF
few	TRBV11-3	NA	TRBJ2-1	TGTGCCTGCAGCTTCTTGACCGAGGAGTTCTTC	CACSFLTEEFF
few	TRBV14	NA	TRBJ1-5	TGTGCCAGCGGCCAAGGGTTTCAGCCCCAGCATTTT	CASGQGFQPQHF
NA	TRBV11-3	NA	TRBJ2-3	TGTGCCAGCCGCTCTGGCGCCACGGATACGCAGTGTTTT	CASRSGATDTQCF
NA	TRBV20-1	TRBD1	TRBJ1-2	TGCAGTGCTAGAACCTCATCCGGGACAGGGAGCTATGGCTACACCTTC	CSARTSSGTGSYGYTF
NA	TRBV4-1	TRBD2	TRBJ2-1	TGCGCCAGCAACGAACCTAGCGGGACCACCTACAATGAGCAGTTCTTC	CASNEPSGTTYNEQFF
many	TRBV11-2	NA	TRBJ2-5	TGTGCCAGCAGCCCACCCTGGAGGCAAGAGACCCAGTACTTC	CASSPPWRQETQYF
NA	TRBV6-5	NA	TRBJ2-5	TGTGCCATACGCGGGCGAGGAGAGATCCAGTACTTC	CAIRGRGEIQYF
NA	TRBV5-6	NA	TRBJ2-2	TGTGCCTGCAGTGTAGGACCAAGCACCGGGGAACTGTTTTTT	CACSVGPSTGELFF
NA	TRBV12-3/TRBV12-4	NA	TRBJ1-3	TGTGCCAGCAGTTCGGTACAGTCTGGAAATACCATATATTTT	CASSSVQSGNTIYF
medium-sized	TRBV11-2	NA	TRBJ2-1	TGTGCCAGCAGCTTAAAGGAGACCTCCTACAATGAGCAGTTCTTC	CASSLKETSYNEQFF
NA	TRBV10-3	NA	TRBJ2-7	TGTGCCACGTGGACGGGCTTAAGCTCCTACGAGCAGTACTTC	CATWTGLSSYEQYF
NA	TRBV4-2	NA	TRBJ2-4	TGTGCCAGCAGGCAAGATCTACAAGCCTCCAAAAACATTCAGTACTTC	CASRQDLQASKNIQYF
NA	TRBV7-8	NA	TRBJ2-7	TGTGCCAGCAGCCAAACGGGGGCTTTGGCCGAGCAGTACTTC	CASSQTGALAEQYF
NA	TRBV5-1	TRBD1	TRBJ1-5	TGCGCCAGCAACTTGGAGGGACAGAGCAATCAGCCCCAGCATTTT	CASNLEGQSNQPQHF
few	TRBV19	NA	TRBJ1-5	TGTGCCAGTACCGGTACAGGGTGGCAGCCCCAGCATTTT	CASTGTGWQPQHF
NA	TRBV28	NA	TRBJ2-7	TGTGCCAGCAACATCGACAGCTCCTATGAACAGTACTTC	CASNIDSSYEQYF
NA	TRBV20-1	TRBD2	TRBJ2-1	TGCAGTGCCCCTGGGACTAGCGGGAGTTTGTACTACAATGAGCAGTTCTTC	CSAPGTSGSLYYNEQFF
many	TRBV5-5	TRBD1	TRBJ1-2	TGTGCCAGCAGCTCAGGGGGCTGGAACTATGGCTACACCTTC	CASSSGGWNYGYTF
NA	TRBV4-2	NA	TRBJ2-3	TGTGCCAGCAGCCAAGAGGGGAGGCGGGATACGCTGTATTTT	CASSQEGRRDTLYF